The sample holds many counts of the clone carrying this T cell receptor beta chain. Its target is unknown. This record comes from a study of T cells in Graves' hyperthyroidism and ophthalmopathy. Findings and limits, study-wide: A 13 V-J model separated ophthalmopathy from stable hyperthyroidism. Appearing also in blood were most of the thyroid clonotypes expanded above 0.001.

The CDR3 extends over 14 amino acids. Germline CDR1 and CDR2: SQVTM and ANQGSEA. Germline trimming cut 5 bases from V and 1 base from J; bases unmatched to any gene: 5. Amplification of TCR beta CDR3 regions was performed using RNA transcripts as template. First-round RT-PCR of the TCR CDR3 relied on the HTBI primer set. TCRdb ran MiXCR on the multiplex PCR reads and lists one entry per CDR3 protein. The data contain under 250,000 distinct CDR3 sequences, 24% of them singletons. Diagnostic decisions used clinical symptoms, serum thyroxine and TRAb, thyroid ultrasound and orbital computed tomography. The chain joins TRBV29-1 to TRBJ1-1; 9 nucleotides line up with TRBD1. The sample consisted of blood. The receptor's source is a woman aged 40-49 years with Graves' ophthalmopathy. The CDR3 spells CSVSLGQGNTEAFF. CDR3 nucleotides: TGCAGCGTTAGCCTGGGACAGGGGAACACTGAAGCTTTCTTT.